Presented here are 15 T cell receptor beta chains from one specimen sequenced in a study of prognosis after radiotherapy for stage I lung cancer. Two-round multiplex PCR amplified TCR beta CDR3 from genomic DNA. Used in first-round PCR were primers specific to each TRBV and TRBJ gene. MiXCR, run by TCRdb on the multiplex PCR reads, gives a single entry per CDR3 protein. Of 20,000 or so distinct CDR3 sequences in the sample, roughly 30% were seen once. Sequenced material: PBMCs, taken before or after stereotactic body radiation therapy (not recorded which). These receptors were collected from a donor of 50 years or more with non-small cell lung cancer.

As to this clonotype: A much larger clonotype is one base distant, so this may be a read error. This sequence joins TRBV12-3 or TRBV12-4 and TRBJ1-5, with 9 positions matching TRBD1. The CDR3 sequence is 15 residues long. J gave up 3 bases and V 6 bases, and 6 bases lay outside the gene matches. The CDR3 loop is CASSMTGGLNQPQHF. The CDR3 nucleotides read TGTGCCAGCAGCATGACAGGGGGTCTCAATCAGCCCCAGCATTTT.

The chain is built from TRBV2 and TRBJ2-1; TRBD2 agrees at 7 bases. This CDR3 has 15 residues. V dropped 7 bases and J dropped 2; count of bases not matched to a gene: 8. Germline assignment: CDR1 SNHLY and CDR2 FYNNEI. The CDR3 region is CASKNRGRAYNEQFF. The CDR3 coding sequence is TGTGCCAGCAAGAATAGAGGGAGGGCCTACAATGAGCAGTTCTTC.

This clonotype was picked up many times. The chain employs TRBV19 and TRBJ1-1, with D possibly TRBD1 on 6 matching bases. CDR1 and CDR2 from the germline V gene are LNHDA and SQIVND (reference sequence). The CDR3 has 15 residues. V was cut by 5 bases and J by 0 bases, with 13 bases left in between. CDR3 region: CASSDRGQVNTEAFF. The DNA for the CDR3 is TGTGCCAGTAGTGATCGGGGGCAGGTGAACACTGAAGCTTTCTTT.

The table lists this clonotype with a few counts. Mismatch with germline at one junction end may stem from a read error. This rearrangement joins TRBV5-6 to TRBJ2-7; D gene unclear. Germline CDR1 is SGHDT and CDR2 is YYEEEE. This CDR3 contains 12 residues. The CDR3: CTSSSSSYEQYF. The CDR3 region has the DNA TGTACCAGCAGCTCGTCCTCCTACGAGCAGTACTTC.

This clonotype was seen only once. The chain has TRBV7-8 and TRBJ2-2, with TRBD2 matching over 7 bases. The CDR3 contains 16 residues. The germline CDR1 and CDR2 sequences are SGHVS and FQNEAQ. V trimming: 5 bases; J trimming: 6 bases; junction bases outside the gene matches: 12. The CDR3 bases are TGTGCCAGCAGCACGGAGACCCGGCTAGCGGCCGGGGAGCTGTTTTTT. Translating it yields CASSTETRLAAGELFF. The full variable domain, rest sourced from reference TRBV7-8 and TRBJ2-2, is GAGVSQSPRYKVAKRGQDVALRCDPISGHVSLFWYQQALGQGPEFLTYFQNEAQLDKSGLPSDRFFAERPEGSVSTLKIQRTQQEDSAVYLCASSTETRLAAGELFFGEGSRLTVL.

In its sample, this clonotype was seen many times. The CDR3 DNA reads TGTGCCAGCAGTTTTCGAGGACACTACAATGAGCAGTTCTTC. As protein: CASSFRGHYNEQFF. The chain is built from TRBV27 and TRBJ2-1; D is possibly TRBD1 (5 bases). The CDR3 covers 14 residues. Per the germline V gene, CDR1 is MNHEY and CDR2 is SMNVEV (reference sequence). V lost 3 bases and J lost 3, with 9 bases in between.

This clonotype rates as medium-sized. The chain joins TRBV20-1 to TRBJ2-1, with no clear D. V lost 3 bases to trimming and J lost 5 bases, with 5 bases between them. CDR3 size: 11 residues. Germline CDR1 and CDR2: DFQATT and SNEGSKA (reference sequence). In DNA, the CDR3 is TGCAGTGCTAGTTCCCACAATGAGCAGTTCTTC. This sequence encodes CSASSHNEQFF.

The count of this clonotype is one. This may be a read error, as it is one base from a much larger clone. The chain is built from TRBV29-1 and TRBJ2-1, with D hard to call. V lost 2 bases to trimming and J lost 6 bases, with 14 bases between them. This CDR3 contains 14 residues. Germline V gene sequence: CDR1 SQVTM, CDR2 ANQGSEA. The CDR3 protein is CSVEPTGNPNEQFF. The CDR3 DNA is TGCAGCGTTGAACCCACCGGAAATCCCAATGAGCAGTTCTTC.

The rearrangement uses TRBV27 and TRBJ2-7; 8 nucleotides match TRBD2. The CDR3 has 15 residues. With V trimmed by 6 bases and J by 3 bases, 10 bases remained unmatched. Germline CDR1 is MNHEY and CDR2 is SMNVEV (reference sequence). The CDR3 region is CASRLQGLDLYEQYF. DNA for the CDR3: TGTGCCAGCAGACTACAGGGACTAGACCTCTACGAGCAGTACTTC.

Notes on this clonotype: Germline is not matched at one junction end, which may reflect a read error. J is TRBJ2-1 and V is TRBV6-4, with D perhaps being TRBD1 or TRBD2 (6 bases each). The germline gives CDR1 MRHNA, CDR2 SNTAGT. CDR3 size: 14 residues. The CDR3 loop is CASQEGVGSGDQLF. In DNA form, the CDR3 reads TGTGCCAGCCAGGAGGGGGTAGGGTCTGGTGATCAGTTGTTC.

This clonotype was counted ten times or more. The gene calls are TRBV7-9 and TRBJ2-2; TRBD2 matches 7 bases. Germline-derived CDR1 and CDR2 are SEHNR and FQNEAQ (reference sequence). Losses at the gene ends were 2 bases for V and 4 bases for J; bases not matched to a gene: 4. The CDR3 is made up of 15 amino acids. This CDR3 is CASSLSAGVTGELFF. CDR3 coding DNA: TGTGCCAGCAGCTTATCGGCGGGGGTCACCGGGGAGCTGTTTTTT.

This clonotype was seen a single time. Lacking the conserved final phenylalanine or tryptophan, this CDR3 likely reflects a read error. The V and J genes are TRBV6-5 and TRBJ2-1; TRBD2 agrees at 7 bases. The junction had 8 bases not matched to a gene; V was cut back by 2 bases and J by 10 bases. This CDR3 region has 14 residues. Germline V gene sequence: CDR1 MNHEY, CDR2 SVGAGI. The CDR3 loop reads CASSYGHQRGEQFL. The CDR3 DNA reads as TGTGCCAGCAGTTACGGTCATCAGCGGGGCGAGCAGTTCCTC.

The V gene is TRBV5-7, the J gene TRBJ1-6, with D possibly being TRBD1 (5 bases). TRBV5-7 is an open reading frame whose function is uncertain. This CDR3 region has 17 residues. Deletions cut 4 bases from V and 7 bases from J, with 21 bases between. The CDR3 bases are TGTGCCAGCAGCCCACCGGGAAAGACAGTGAGGAATTCACCCCTCCACTTT. Protein: CASSPPGKTVRNSPLHF.

This clonotype was found many times. This chain uses TRBV2 with TRBJ1-2; D is perhaps TRBD1 (5 bases). Trimming removed 3 bases at V and 5 bases at J, with 13 bases between. The germline V gene encodes CDR1 SNHLY and CDR2 FYNNEI. The CDR3 spans 14 residues. This chain's CDR3 is CASSDWGTSYGYTF. The CDR3 coding sequence is TGTGCCAGCAGTGATTGGGGGACTTCTTATGGCTACACCTTC.

A word on this clonotype: At one boundary the junction diverges from the germline segment, which might be a read error. V and J are TRBV28 and TRBJ1-2; D gene uncertain. Looked up from germline, CDR1 is MDHEN and CDR2 is SYDVKM. This CDR3 has 14 residues. The chain's CDR3 is CASSFGVVGYGYTF. For the CDR3, the DNA is TGTGCCAGTAGTTTTGGGGTGGTCGGCTATGGCTACACCTTC.